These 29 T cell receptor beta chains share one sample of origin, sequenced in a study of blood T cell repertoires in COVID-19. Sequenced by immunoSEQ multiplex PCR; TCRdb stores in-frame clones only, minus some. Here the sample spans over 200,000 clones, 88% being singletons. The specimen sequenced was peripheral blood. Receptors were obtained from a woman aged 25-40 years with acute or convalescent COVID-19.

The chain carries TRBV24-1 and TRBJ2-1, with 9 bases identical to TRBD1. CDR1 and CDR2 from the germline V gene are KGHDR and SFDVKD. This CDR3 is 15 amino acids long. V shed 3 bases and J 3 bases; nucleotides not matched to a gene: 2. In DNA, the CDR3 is TGTGCCACCAGTGATGCGGGACAGGGCTACAATGAGCAGTTCTTC. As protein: CATSDAGQGYNEQFF.

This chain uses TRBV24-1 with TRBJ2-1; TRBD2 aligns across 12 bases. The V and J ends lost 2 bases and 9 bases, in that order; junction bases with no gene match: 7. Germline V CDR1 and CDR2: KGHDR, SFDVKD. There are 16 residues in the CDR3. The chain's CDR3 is CATSDSSGRALGEQFF. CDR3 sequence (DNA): TGTGCCACCAGTGATTCTAGCGGGAGGGCCTTAGGTGAGCAGTTCTTC.

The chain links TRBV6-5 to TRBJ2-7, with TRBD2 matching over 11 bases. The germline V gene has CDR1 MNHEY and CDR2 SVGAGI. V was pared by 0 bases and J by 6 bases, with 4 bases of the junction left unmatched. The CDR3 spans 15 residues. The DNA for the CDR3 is TGTGCCAGCAGTTACTCGACTAGCGGGATCTTCGAGCAGTACTTC. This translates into CASSYSTSGIFEQYF.

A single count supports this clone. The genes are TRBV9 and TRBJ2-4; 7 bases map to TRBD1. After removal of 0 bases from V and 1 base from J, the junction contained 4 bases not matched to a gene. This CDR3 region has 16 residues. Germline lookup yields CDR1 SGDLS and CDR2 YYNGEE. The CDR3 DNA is TGTGCCAGCAGCGTAGGACAGGGCCTCGCCAAAAACATTCAGTACTTC. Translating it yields CASSVGQGLAKNIQYF.

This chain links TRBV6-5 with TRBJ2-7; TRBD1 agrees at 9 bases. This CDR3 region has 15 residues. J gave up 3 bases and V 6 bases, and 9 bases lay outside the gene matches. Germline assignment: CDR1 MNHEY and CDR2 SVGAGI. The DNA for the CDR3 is TGTGCCAGCAGCGCTACAGGGGGCTTTGGCTACGAGCAGTACTTC. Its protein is CASSATGGFGYEQYF.

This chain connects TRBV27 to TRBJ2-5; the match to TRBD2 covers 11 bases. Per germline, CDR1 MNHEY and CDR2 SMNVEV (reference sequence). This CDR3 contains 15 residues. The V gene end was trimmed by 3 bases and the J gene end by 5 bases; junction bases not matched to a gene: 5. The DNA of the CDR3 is TGTGCCAGCAGTTTCTTTAGCGGGAGGGCGGAGACCCAGTACTTC. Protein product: CASSFFSGRAETQYF.

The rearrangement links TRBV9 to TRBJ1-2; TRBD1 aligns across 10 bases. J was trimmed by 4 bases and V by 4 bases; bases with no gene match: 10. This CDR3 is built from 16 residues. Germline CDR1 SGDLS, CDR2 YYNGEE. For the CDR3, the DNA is TGTGCCAGCAGCCGGGCCGGGACAGGGGAGGGCTATGGCTACACCTTC. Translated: CASSRAGTGEGYGYTF. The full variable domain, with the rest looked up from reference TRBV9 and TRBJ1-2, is DSGVTQTPKHLITATGQRVTLRCSPRSGDLSVYWYQQSLDQGLQFLIQYYNGEERAKGNILERFSAQQFPDLHSELNLSSLELGDSALYFCASSRAGTGEGYGYTFGSGTRLTVV.

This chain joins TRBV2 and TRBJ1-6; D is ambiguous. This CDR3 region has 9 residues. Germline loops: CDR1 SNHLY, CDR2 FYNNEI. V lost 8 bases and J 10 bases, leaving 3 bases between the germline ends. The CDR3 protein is CASASPLHF. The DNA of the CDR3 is TGTGCCAGCGCGTCACCCCTCCACTTT.

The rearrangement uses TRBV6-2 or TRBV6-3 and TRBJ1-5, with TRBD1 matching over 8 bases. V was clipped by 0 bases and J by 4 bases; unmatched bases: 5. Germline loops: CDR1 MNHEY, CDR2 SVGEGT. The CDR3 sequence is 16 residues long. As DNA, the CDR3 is TGTGCCAGCAGTTACTCCGGACAGGGTCGTAATCAGCCCCAGCATTTT. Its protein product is CASSYSGQGRNQPQHF.

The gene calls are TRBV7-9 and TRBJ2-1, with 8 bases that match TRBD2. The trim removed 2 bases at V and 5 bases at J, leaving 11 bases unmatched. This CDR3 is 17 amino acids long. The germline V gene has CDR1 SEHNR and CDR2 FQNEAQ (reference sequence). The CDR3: CASSLKIGSGKHNEQFF. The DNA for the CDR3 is TGTGCCAGCAGCTTAAAGATCGGTAGCGGGAAGCACAATGAGCAGTTCTTC.

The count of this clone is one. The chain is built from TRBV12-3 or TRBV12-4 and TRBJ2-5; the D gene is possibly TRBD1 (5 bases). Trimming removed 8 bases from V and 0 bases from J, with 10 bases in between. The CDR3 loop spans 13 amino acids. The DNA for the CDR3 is TGTGCCAGCCGGACATTGTACCAAGAGACCCAGTACTTC. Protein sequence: CASRTLYQETQYF.

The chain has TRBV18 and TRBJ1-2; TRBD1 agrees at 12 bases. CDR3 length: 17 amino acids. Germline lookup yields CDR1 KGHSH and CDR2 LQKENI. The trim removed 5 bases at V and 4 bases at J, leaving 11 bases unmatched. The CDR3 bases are TGTGCCAGCTCAACCCTGCTCGGGACAGGGGGCATCTATGGCTACACCTTC. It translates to CASSTLLGTGGIYGYTF.

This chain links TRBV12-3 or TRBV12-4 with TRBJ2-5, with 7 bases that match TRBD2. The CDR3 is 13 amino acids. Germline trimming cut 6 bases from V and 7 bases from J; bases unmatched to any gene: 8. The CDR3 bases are TGTGCCAGCAGCGCTCGGGAGGTGGCGACCCAGTACTTC. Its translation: CASSAREVATQYF.

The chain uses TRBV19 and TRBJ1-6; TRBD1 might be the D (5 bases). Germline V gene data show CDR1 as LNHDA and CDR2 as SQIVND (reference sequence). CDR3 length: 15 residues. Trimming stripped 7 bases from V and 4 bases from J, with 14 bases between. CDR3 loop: CASKEGRQYNSPLHF. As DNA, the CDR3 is TGTGCCAGTAAGGAAGGTCGACAGTATAATTCACCCCTCCACTTT. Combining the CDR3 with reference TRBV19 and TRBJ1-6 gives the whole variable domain DGGITQSPKYLFRKEGQNVTLSCEQNLNHDAMYWYRQDPGQGLRLIYYSQIVNDFQKGDIAEGYSVSREKKESFPLTVTSAQKNPTAFYLCASKEGRQYNSPLHFGNGTRLTVT.

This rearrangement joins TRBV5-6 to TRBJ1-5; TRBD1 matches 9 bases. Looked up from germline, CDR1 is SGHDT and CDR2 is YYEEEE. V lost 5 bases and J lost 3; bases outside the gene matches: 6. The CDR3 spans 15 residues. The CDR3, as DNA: TGTGCCAGCAGAGCACAGGGGGCGTCCAATCAGCCCCAGCATTTT. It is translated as CASRAQGASNQPQHF.

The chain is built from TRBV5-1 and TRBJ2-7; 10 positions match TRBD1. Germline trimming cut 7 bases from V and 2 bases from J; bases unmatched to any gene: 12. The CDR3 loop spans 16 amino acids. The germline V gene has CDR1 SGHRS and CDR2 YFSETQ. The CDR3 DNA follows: TGCGCCAGCGAGCCGACAGGGGGCTGGCCCACCTACGAGCAGTACTTC. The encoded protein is CASEPTGGWPTYEQYF.

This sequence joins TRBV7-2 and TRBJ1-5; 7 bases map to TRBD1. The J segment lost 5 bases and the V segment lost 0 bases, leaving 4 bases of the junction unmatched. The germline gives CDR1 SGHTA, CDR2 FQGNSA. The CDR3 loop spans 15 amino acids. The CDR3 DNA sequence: TGTGCCAGCAGCTTAGCCCAGGGGGTTTATCAGCCCCAGCATTTT. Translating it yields CASSLAQGVYQPQHF.

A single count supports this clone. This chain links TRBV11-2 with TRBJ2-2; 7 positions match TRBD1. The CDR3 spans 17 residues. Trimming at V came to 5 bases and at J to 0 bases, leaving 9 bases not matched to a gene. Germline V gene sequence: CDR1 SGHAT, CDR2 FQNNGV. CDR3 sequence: CASSHSLQGTNTGELFF. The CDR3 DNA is TGTGCCAGCAGCCACTCTCTACAGGGGACGAACACCGGGGAGCTGTTTTTT.

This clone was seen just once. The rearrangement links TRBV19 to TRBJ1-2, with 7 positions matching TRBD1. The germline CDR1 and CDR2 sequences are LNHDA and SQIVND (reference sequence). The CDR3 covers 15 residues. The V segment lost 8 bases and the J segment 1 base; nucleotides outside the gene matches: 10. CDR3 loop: CASETGPNFNYGYTF. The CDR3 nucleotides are TGTGCCAGTGAGACAGGGCCCAACTTTAACTATGGCTACACCTTC.

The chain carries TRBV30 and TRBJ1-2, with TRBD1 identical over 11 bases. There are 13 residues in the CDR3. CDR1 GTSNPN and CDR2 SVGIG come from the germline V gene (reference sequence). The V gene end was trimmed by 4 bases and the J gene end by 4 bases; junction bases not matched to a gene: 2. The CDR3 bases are TGTGCCTGGATCGGGACAGGGGGCTATGGCTACACCTTC. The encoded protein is CAWIGTGGYGYTF. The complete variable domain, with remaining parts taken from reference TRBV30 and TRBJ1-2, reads SQTIHQWPATLVQPVGSPLSLECTVEGTSNPNLYWYRQAAGRGLQLLFYSVGIGQISSEVPQNLSASRPQDRQFILSSKKLLLSDSGFYLCAWIGTGGYGYTFGSGTRLTVV.

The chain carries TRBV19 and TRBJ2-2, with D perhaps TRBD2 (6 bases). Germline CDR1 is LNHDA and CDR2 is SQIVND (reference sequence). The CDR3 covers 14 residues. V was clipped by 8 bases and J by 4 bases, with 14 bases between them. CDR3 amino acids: CASRGVDLTGELFF. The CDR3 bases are TGTGCCAGTCGCGGGGTTGATCTCACCGGGGAGCTGTTTTTT.

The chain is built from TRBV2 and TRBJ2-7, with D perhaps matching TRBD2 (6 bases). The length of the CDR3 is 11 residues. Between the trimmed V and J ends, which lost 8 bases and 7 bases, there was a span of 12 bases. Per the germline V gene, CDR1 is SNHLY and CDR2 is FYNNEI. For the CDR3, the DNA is TGTGCCAGCCGCGAGGGGAGGGAGCAGTACTTC. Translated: CASREGREQYF.

CDR3 nucleotides: TGTGCCTGGACCGGACAGGGGGTAGGAGATACGCAGTATTTT. This sequence encodes CAWTGQGVGDTQYF. This chain uses TRBV30 with TRBJ2-3; 10 positions agree with TRBD1. Losses at the gene ends were 4 bases for V and 5 bases for J; bases not matched to a gene: 6. Germline loops: CDR1 GTSNPN, CDR2 SVGIG (reference sequence). This CDR3 region has 14 residues. Full variable domain (remainder filled in from reference TRBV30 and TRBJ2-3): SQTIHQWPATLVQPVGSPLSLECTVEGTSNPNLYWYRQAAGRGLQLLFYSVGIGQISSEVPQNLSASRPQDRQFILSSKKLLLSDSGFYLCAWTGQGVGDTQYFGPGTRLTVL.

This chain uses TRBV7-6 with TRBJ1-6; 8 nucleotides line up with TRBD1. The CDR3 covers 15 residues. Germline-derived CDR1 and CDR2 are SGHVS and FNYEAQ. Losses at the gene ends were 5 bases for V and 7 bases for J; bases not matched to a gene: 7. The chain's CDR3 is CASSPRGQENSPLHF. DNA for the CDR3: TGTGCCAGCAGCCCCCGGGGACAGGAGAATTCACCCCTCCACTTT.

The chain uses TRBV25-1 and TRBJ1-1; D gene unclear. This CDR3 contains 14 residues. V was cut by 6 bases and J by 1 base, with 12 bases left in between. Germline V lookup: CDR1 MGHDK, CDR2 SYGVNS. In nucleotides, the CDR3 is TGTGCCAGCAGCTTTCAACAGCCGAACACTGAAGCTTTCTTT. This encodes CASSFQQPNTEAFF.

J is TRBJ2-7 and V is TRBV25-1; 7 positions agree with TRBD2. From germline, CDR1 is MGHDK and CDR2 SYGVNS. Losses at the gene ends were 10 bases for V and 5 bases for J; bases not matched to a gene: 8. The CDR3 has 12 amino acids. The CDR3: CATAVAGHEQYF. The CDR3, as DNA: TGTGCCACCGCGGTAGCGGGCCACGAGCAGTACTTC.

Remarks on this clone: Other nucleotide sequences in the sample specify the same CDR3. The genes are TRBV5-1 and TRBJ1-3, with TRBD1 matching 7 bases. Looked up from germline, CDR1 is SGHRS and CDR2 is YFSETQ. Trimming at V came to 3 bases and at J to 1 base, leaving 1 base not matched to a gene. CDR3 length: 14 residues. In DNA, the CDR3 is TGCGCCAGCAGCTCAGGGGGGTCTGGAAACACCATATATTTT. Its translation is CASSSGGSGNTIYF.

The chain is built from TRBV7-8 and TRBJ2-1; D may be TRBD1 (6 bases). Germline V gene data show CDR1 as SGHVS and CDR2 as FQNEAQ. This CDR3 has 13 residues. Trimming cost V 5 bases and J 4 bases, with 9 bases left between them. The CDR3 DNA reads TGTGCCAGCAGCAAACAGGGATACAATGAGCAGTTCTTC. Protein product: CASSKQGYNEQFF.

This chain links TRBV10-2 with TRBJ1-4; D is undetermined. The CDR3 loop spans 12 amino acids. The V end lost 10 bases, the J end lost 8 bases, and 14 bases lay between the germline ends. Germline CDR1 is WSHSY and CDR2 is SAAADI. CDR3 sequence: CATLNEEEKLFF. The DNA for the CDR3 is TGCGCCACCCTTAACGAGGAGGAAAAACTGTTTTTT.